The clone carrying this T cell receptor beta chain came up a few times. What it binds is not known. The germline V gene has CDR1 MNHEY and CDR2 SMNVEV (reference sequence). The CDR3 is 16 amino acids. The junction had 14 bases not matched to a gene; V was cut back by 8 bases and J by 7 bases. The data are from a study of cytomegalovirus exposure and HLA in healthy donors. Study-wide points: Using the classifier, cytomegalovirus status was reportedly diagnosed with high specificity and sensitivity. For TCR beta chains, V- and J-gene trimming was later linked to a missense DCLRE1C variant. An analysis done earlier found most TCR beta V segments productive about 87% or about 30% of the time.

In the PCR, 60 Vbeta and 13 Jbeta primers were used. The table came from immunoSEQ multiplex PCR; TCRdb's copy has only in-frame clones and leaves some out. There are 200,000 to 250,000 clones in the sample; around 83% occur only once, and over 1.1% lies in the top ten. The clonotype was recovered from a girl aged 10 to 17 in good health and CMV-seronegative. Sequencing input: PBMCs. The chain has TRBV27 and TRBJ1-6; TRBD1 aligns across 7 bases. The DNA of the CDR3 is TGTGCCAGCCAGAGGAGGGGGCGCCCCGGGAATTCACCCCTCCACTTT. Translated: CASQRRGRPGNSPLHF.